This is a list of T cell receptor beta chains from one sample in a study of blood T cell repertoires in COVID-19. Sequencing used immunoSEQ multiplex PCR; TCRdb keeps in-frame clones, though not all of them. The sample yields 55,000 to 65,000 clones, 90% to 95% seen once. The sample was peripheral blood. The receptor set was obtained from a human donor in a cohort sampled during active COVID-19. Each CDR3 is given with its conserved first and last residue. A D gene is named only where the DNA matches it firmly. Clone size is stated in some rows and not others, as once, few, many or a class when expanded.

v_gene: TRBV6-5; abundance: .; d_gene: .; j_gene: TRBJ2-3; CDR3aa: CASSYSGLITDTQYF; CDR3nt: TGTGCCAGCAGTTACTCGGGCTTAATCACAGATACGCAGTATTTT
v_gene: TRBV5-1; abundance: .; d_gene: .; j_gene: TRBJ2-5; CDR3aa: CASSSVGLKRETQYF; CDR3nt: TGCGCCAGCAGCTCCGTGGGGCTAAAAAGAGAGACCCAGTACTTC
v_gene: TRBV5-1; abundance: once; d_gene: .; j_gene: TRBJ1-3; CDR3aa: CASSLTATGNTIYF; CDR3nt: TGCGCCAGCAGCTTGACAGCCACTGGAAACACCATATATTTT
v_gene: TRBV7-2; abundance: .; d_gene: TRBD2; j_gene: TRBJ2-3; CDR3aa: CASSFLAGVLTDTQYF; CDR3nt: TGTGCCAGCAGCTTCCTTGCGGGGGTCTTGACAGATACGCAGTATTTT
v_gene: TRBV3-1/TRBV3-2; abundance: .; d_gene: .; j_gene: TRBJ1-1; CDR3aa: CASSLSGNTEAFF; CDR3nt: TGTGCCAGCAGCCTTTCCGGGAACACTGAAGCTTTCTTT
v_gene: TRBV12-5; abundance: few; d_gene: TRBD1; j_gene: TRBJ2-7; CDR3aa: CASGGGQGPYEQYF; CDR3nt: TGTGCTAGTGGGGGGGGACAGGGTCCCTACGAGCAGTACTTC
v_gene: TRBV5-5; abundance: .; d_gene: .; j_gene: TRBJ1-2; CDR3aa: CASSPYVQDGYTF; CDR3nt: TGTGCCAGCAGCCCCTATGTACAGGACGGCTACACCTTC
v_gene: TRBV19; abundance: .; d_gene: TRBD1; j_gene: TRBJ1-6; CDR3aa: CASSSRTGMVAPLHF; CDR3nt: TGTGCCAGTAGTTCCAGGACAGGGATGGTGGCACCCCTCCACTTT
v_gene: TRBV19; abundance: once; d_gene: .; j_gene: TRBJ1-3; CDR3aa: CASSSGHSSGNTIYF; CDR3nt: TGTGCCAGTAGTTCGGGACACAGCTCTGGAAACACCATATATTTT
v_gene: TRBV12-5; abundance: .; d_gene: .; j_gene: TRBJ1-5; CDR3aa: CASATGQTPQHF; CDR3nt: TGTGCTAGTGCAACTGGACAAACGCCCCAGCATTTT
v_gene: TRBV28; abundance: .; d_gene: .; j_gene: TRBJ1-5; CDR3aa: CASSPDRINQPQHF; CDR3nt: TGTGCCAGCAGCCCAGACAGGATAAATCAGCCCCAGCATTTT
v_gene: TRBV2; abundance: .; d_gene: .; j_gene: TRBJ1-2; CDR3aa: CASSEQAEGYTF; CDR3nt: TGTGCCAGCAGTGAACAGGCTGAAGGCTACACCTTC
v_gene: TRBV5-6; abundance: .; d_gene: .; j_gene: TRBJ2-5; CDR3aa: CASSFLPPETQYF; CDR3nt: TGTGCCAGCAGCTTTCTTCCCCCAGAGACCCAGTACTTC
v_gene: TRBV2; abundance: .; d_gene: .; j_gene: TRBJ2-3; CDR3aa: CASRSGTDTQYF; CDR3nt: TGTGCCAGCAGAAGCGGGACAGATACGCAGTATTTT
v_gene: TRBV4-2; abundance: .; d_gene: TRBD1; j_gene: TRBJ1-2; CDR3aa: CASSQGEGGLGYTF; CDR3nt: TGTGCCAGCAGCCAAGGGGAAGGGGGCCTCGGCTACACCTTC
v_gene: TRBV27; abundance: .; d_gene: TRBD2; j_gene: TRBJ2-7; CDR3aa: CASSLSPTSGYEQYF; CDR3nt: TGTGCCAGCAGTTTATCCCCGACTAGCGGCTACGAGCAGTACTTC
v_gene: TRBV10-1; abundance: .; d_gene: TRBD1; j_gene: TRBJ1-4; CDR3aa: CASTPRTGEAGNEKLFF; CDR3nt: TGCGCCAGCACCCCTCGGACAGGAGAAGCCGGTAATGAAAAACTGTTTTTT
v_gene: TRBV5-6; abundance: .; d_gene: TRBD2; j_gene: TRBJ2-3; CDR3aa: CASSFLAGGNTQYF; CDR3nt: TGTGCCAGCAGCTTTCTAGCGGGGGGTAATACGCAGTATTTT
v_gene: TRBV11-3; abundance: .; d_gene: TRBD1; j_gene: TRBJ2-1; CDR3aa: CASSLGSGQGYNEQFF; CDR3nt: TGTGCCAGCAGCTTAGGGTCGGGACAGGGGTACAATGAGCAGTTCTTC
v_gene: TRBV9; abundance: few; d_gene: TRBD1; j_gene: TRBJ2-7; CDR3aa: CASSAWGQGTYEQYF; CDR3nt: TGTGCCAGCAGCGCGTGGGGACAGGGGACCTACGAGCAGTACTTC
v_gene: TRBV27; abundance: .; d_gene: TRBD1; j_gene: TRBJ2-2; CDR3aa: CASSWGQGATGELFF; CDR3nt: TGTGCCAGCAGTTGGGGACAGGGCGCCACCGGGGAGCTGTTTTTT
v_gene: TRBV18; abundance: .; d_gene: TRBD2; j_gene: TRBJ2-3; CDR3aa: CASSPRELAGVIDTQYF; CDR3nt: TGTGCCAGCTCACCACGGGAACTAGCGGGAGTAATAGATACGCAGTATTTT
v_gene: TRBV7-2; abundance: .; d_gene: .; j_gene: TRBJ2-7; CDR3aa: CASSKQSGEYEQYF; CDR3nt: TGTGCCAGCAGCAAACAGTCAGGGGAGTACGAGCAGTACTTC
v_gene: TRBV29-1; abundance: .; d_gene: TRBD2; j_gene: TRBJ2-2; CDR3aa: CSAERGLAGLANTGELFF; CDR3nt: TGCAGCGCTGAAAGGGGGCTAGCGGGGCTTGCGAACACCGGGGAGCTGTTTTTT
v_gene: TRBV18; abundance: once; d_gene: .; j_gene: TRBJ1-1; CDR3aa: CASSQTGSDTEAFF; CDR3nt: TGTGCCAGCTCACAAACAGGGTCGGACACTGAAGCTTTCTTT
v_gene: TRBV15; abundance: once; d_gene: .; j_gene: TRBJ2-7; CDR3aa: CATSRGNRVGEQYF; CDR3nt: TGTGCCACCAGCAGAGGTAACAGGGTGGGCGAGCAGTACTTC
v_gene: TRBV5-1; abundance: .; d_gene: TRBD1; j_gene: TRBJ2-2; CDR3aa: CASSLQGAGELFF; CDR3nt: TGCGCCAGCAGCTTACAGGGGGCCGGGGAGCTGTTTTTT
v_gene: TRBV4-3; abundance: .; d_gene: TRBD1; j_gene: TRBJ2-5; CDR3aa: CASSQNRQGGETQYF; CDR3nt: TGCGCCAGCAGCCAGAATAGACAGGGCGGAGAGACCCAGTACTTC
v_gene: TRBV9; abundance: once; d_gene: .; j_gene: TRBJ1-2; CDR3aa: CASSVGPGFSYGYTF; CDR3nt: TGTGCCAGCAGCGTAGGCCCCGGTTTTAGCTATGGCTACACCTTC
v_gene: TRBV27; abundance: few; d_gene: .; j_gene: TRBJ1-2; CDR3aa: CASNPSGVAYGYTF; CDR3nt: TGTGCCAGCAACCCCTCGGGAGTTGCCTATGGCTACACCTTC
v_gene: TRBV7-2; abundance: once; d_gene: .; j_gene: TRBJ1-1; CDR3aa: CASSLIYRDTEAFF; CDR3nt: TGTGCCAGCAGCTTAATTTATCGGGACACTGAAGCTTTCTTT
v_gene: TRBV28; abundance: .; d_gene: .; j_gene: TRBJ2-3; CDR3aa: CASSFGLASSTDTQYF; CDR3nt: TGTGCCAGCAGTTTTGGGCTAGCGTCTAGCACAGATACGCAGTATTTT
v_gene: TRBV5-4; abundance: .; d_gene: TRBD1; j_gene: TRBJ1-1; CDR3aa: CASSLGTTGVFTEAFF; CDR3nt: TGTGCCAGCAGCTTGGGGACTACAGGGGTATTCACTGAAGCTTTCTTT
v_gene: TRBV5-6; abundance: .; d_gene: .; j_gene: TRBJ2-1; CDR3aa: CASSLGPGQFF; CDR3nt: TGTGCCAGCAGCTTGGGGCCAGGTCAGTTCTTC
v_gene: TRBV6-5; abundance: .; d_gene: TRBD2; j_gene: TRBJ2-1; CDR3aa: CASSYELAGLDEQFF; CDR3nt: TGTGCCAGCAGTTACGAACTAGCGGGACTCGATGAGCAGTTCTTC
v_gene: TRBV7-9; abundance: .; d_gene: .; j_gene: TRBJ1-1; CDR3aa: CASSLGTQAFF; CDR3nt: TGTGCCAGCAGCTTGGGGACACAAGCTTTCTTT
v_gene: TRBV27; abundance: .; d_gene: TRBD2; j_gene: TRBJ2-1; CDR3aa: CASSFSLAAGVYNEQFF; CDR3nt: TGTGCCAGCAGTTTTTCTCTTGCGGCGGGAGTTTACAATGAGCAGTTCTTC
v_gene: TRBV21-1; abundance: .; d_gene: .; j_gene: TRBJ2-1; CDR3aa: CASSPRLREEGGNEQFF; CDR3nt: TGTGCCAGCAGCCCGCGGTTGCGGGAAGAGGGTGGCAATGAGCAGTTCTTC
v_gene: TRBV15; abundance: .; d_gene: TRBD1; j_gene: TRBJ1-2; CDR3aa: CATSRFTGDYGYTF; CDR3nt: TGTGCCACCAGCAGGTTCACAGGGGATTATGGCTACACCTTC
v_gene: TRBV6-5; abundance: .; d_gene: .; j_gene: TRBJ1-2; CDR3aa: CASSRNQGPNYGYTF; CDR3nt: TGTGCCAGCAGCCGAAACCAGGGTCCTAACTATGGCTACACCTTC
v_gene: TRBV13; abundance: .; d_gene: TRBD2; j_gene: TRBJ2-1; CDR3aa: CASSHQSRLAGGKYDEQFF; CDR3nt: TGTGCCAGCAGCCACCAGTCCCGGCTAGCGGGAGGGAAGTACGATGAGCAGTTCTTC
v_gene: TRBV28; abundance: .; d_gene: TRBD2; j_gene: TRBJ2-3; CDR3aa: CASNTPGTSGRASSGTDTQYF; CDR3nt: TGTGCCAGCAACACCCCCGGGACTAGCGGGAGGGCCTCAAGTGGCACAGATACGCAGTATTTT
v_gene: TRBV2; abundance: .; d_gene: .; j_gene: TRBJ2-1; CDR3aa: CASSREDNERQFF; CDR3nt: TGTGCCAGCAGCAGGGAGGACAATGAGCGGCAGTTCTTC
v_gene: TRBV18; abundance: .; d_gene: TRBD1; j_gene: TRBJ1-1; CDR3aa: CASSPGQGRTEAFF; CDR3nt: TGTGCCAGCTCACCGGGACAGGGGCGGACTGAAGCTTTCTTT
v_gene: TRBV7-9; abundance: .; d_gene: .; j_gene: TRBJ1-5; CDR3aa: CASSLSGGNGAINQPQHF; CDR3nt: TGTGCCAGCAGCCTGAGTGGGGGGAACGGGGCGATCAATCAGCCCCAGCATTTT
v_gene: TRBV9; abundance: .; d_gene: TRBD1; j_gene: TRBJ1-2; CDR3aa: CASSAAGTGYDSGYTF; CDR3nt: TGTGCCAGCAGCGCGGCCGGGACAGGGTATGATAGTGGCTACACCTTC
v_gene: TRBV9; abundance: .; d_gene: TRBD2; j_gene: TRBJ2-1; CDR3aa: CASSVALAGGEQFF; CDR3nt: TGTGCCAGCAGCGTAGCTCTGGCGGGGGGGGAGCAGTTCTTC
v_gene: TRBV9; abundance: few; d_gene: .; j_gene: TRBJ1-1; CDR3aa: CASSVGAGYTEAFF; CDR3nt: TGTGCCAGCAGCGTAGGCGCAGGGTACACTGAAGCTTTCTTT
v_gene: TRBV19; abundance: .; d_gene: .; j_gene: TRBJ2-7; CDR3aa: CASSGSDDLEEQYF; CDR3nt: TGTGCCAGTAGTGGGAGCGACGACCTGGAGGAGCAGTACTTC
v_gene: TRBV15; abundance: .; d_gene: .; j_gene: TRBJ2-7; CDR3aa: CATSRARDTQGSYEQYF; CDR3nt: TGTGCCACCAGCAGAGCCAGGGACACCCAGGGATCCTACGAGCAGTACTTC
v_gene: TRBV7-8; abundance: .; d_gene: .; j_gene: TRBJ2-7; CDR3aa: CASSHRGYEQYF; CDR3nt: TGTGCCAGCAGCCATAGGGGGTACGAGCAGTACTTC
v_gene: TRBV6-2/TRBV6-3; abundance: .; d_gene: .; j_gene: TRBJ1-5; CDR3aa: CASSFWGGYQPQHF; CDR3nt: TGTGCCAGCAGTTTCTGGGGGGGGTATCAGCCCCAGCATTTT
v_gene: TRBV2; abundance: .; d_gene: TRBD1; j_gene: TRBJ1-6; CDR3aa: CASSGQGGGGSPLHF; CDR3nt: TGTGCCAGCAGCGGACAGGGCGGCGGGGGCTCACCCCTCCACTTT
v_gene: TRBV5-4; abundance: .; d_gene: .; j_gene: TRBJ2-2; CDR3aa: CASSLSQNTGELFF; CDR3nt: TGTGCCAGCAGCTTGTCCCAAAACACCGGGGAGCTGTTTTTT
v_gene: TRBV7-9; abundance: .; d_gene: TRBD1; j_gene: TRBJ2-7; CDR3aa: CASSRDRLYEQYF; CDR3nt: TGTGCCAGCAGCCGGGACAGACTCTACGAGCAGTACTTC
v_gene: TRBV27; abundance: .; d_gene: TRBD2; j_gene: TRBJ2-7; CDR3aa: CASSFRAGGPYEQYF; CDR3nt: TGTGCCAGCAGTTTTCGAGCGGGAGGGCCCTACGAGCAGTACTTC
v_gene: TRBV7-9; abundance: few; d_gene: .; j_gene: TRBJ1-6; CDR3aa: CASSLDRGAGSPLHF; CDR3nt: TGTGCCAGCAGCTTAGATCGGGGGGCAGGTTCACCCCTCCACTTT
v_gene: TRBV7-9; abundance: .; d_gene: .; j_gene: TRBJ1-1; CDR3aa: CASSLGDGPGYDTEAFF; CDR3nt: TGTGCCAGCAGCTTAGGAGATGGTCCAGGTTACGACACTGAAGCTTTCTTT
v_gene: TRBV6-5; abundance: .; d_gene: .; j_gene: TRBJ2-3; CDR3aa: CASSYSGRFTDTQYF; CDR3nt: TGTGCCAGCAGTTACTCGGGCAGATTTACAGATACGCAGTATTTT
v_gene: TRBV6-5; abundance: .; d_gene: .; j_gene: TRBJ2-3; CDR3aa: CASSYSGGPAADTQYF; CDR3nt: TGTGCCAGCAGTTACTCGGGAGGCCCCGCGGCAGATACGCAGTATTTT